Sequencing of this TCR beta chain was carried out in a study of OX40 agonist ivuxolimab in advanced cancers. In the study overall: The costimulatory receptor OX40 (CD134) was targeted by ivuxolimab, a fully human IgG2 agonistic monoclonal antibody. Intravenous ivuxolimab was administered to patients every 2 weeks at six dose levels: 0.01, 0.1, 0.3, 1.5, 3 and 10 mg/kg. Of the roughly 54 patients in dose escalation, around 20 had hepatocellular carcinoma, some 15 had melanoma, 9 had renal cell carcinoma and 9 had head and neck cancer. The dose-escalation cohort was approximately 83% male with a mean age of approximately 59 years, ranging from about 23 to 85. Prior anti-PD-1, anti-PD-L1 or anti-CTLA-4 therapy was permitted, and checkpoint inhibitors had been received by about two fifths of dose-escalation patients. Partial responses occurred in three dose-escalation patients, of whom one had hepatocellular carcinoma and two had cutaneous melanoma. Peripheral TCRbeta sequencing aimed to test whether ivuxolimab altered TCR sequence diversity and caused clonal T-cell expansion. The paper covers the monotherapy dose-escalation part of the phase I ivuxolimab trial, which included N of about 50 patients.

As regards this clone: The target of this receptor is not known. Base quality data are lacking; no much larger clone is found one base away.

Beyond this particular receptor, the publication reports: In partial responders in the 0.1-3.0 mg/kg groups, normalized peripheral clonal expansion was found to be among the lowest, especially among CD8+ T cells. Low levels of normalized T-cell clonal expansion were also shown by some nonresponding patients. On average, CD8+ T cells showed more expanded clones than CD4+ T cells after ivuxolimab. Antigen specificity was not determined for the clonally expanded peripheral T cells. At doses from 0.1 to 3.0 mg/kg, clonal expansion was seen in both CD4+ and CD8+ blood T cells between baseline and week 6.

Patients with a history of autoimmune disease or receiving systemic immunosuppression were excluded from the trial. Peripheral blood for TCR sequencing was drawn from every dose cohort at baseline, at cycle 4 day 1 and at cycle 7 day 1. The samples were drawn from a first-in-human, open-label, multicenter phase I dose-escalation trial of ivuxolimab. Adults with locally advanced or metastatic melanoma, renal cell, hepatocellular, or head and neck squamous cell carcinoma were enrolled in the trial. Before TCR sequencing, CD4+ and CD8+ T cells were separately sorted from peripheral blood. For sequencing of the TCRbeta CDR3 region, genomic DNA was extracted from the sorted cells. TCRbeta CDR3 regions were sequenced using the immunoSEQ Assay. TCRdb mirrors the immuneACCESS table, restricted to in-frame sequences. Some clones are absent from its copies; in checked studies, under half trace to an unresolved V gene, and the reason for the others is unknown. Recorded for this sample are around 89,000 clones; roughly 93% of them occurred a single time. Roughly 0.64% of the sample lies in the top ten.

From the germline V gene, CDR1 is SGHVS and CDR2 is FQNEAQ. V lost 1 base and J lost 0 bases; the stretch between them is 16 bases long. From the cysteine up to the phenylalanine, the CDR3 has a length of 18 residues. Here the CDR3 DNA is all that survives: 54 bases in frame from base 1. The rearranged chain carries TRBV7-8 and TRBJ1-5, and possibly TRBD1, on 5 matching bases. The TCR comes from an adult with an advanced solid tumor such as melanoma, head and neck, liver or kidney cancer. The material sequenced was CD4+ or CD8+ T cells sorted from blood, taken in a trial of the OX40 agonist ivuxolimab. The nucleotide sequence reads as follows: TGTGCCAGCAGCTTAGGGTCAGGGTTTGGGAGTAGCAATCAGCCCCAGCATTTT. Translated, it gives CASSLGSGFGSSNQPQHF.